The T cell receptor beta chain under discussion was sequenced for a study of blood T cell repertoires in COVID-19. Method: immunoSEQ multiplex PCR; TCRdb's copy keeps in-frame clones and lacks some. The data show roughly 290,000 clones, approximately 84% seen once. The germline gives CDR1 SEHNR, CDR2 FQNEAQ (reference sequence). The germline V and J ends were trimmed by 1 base and 6 bases, with 13 bases remaining between them. CDR3 length: 14 amino acids. Specimen: peripheral blood. This sequence joins TRBV7-9 and TRBJ2-7, with D possibly matching TRBD2 (5 bases). The source is a woman aged 25 to 39 who had recovered from COVID-19. CDR3 sequence reads: CASSLGSVALEQYF. CDR3 nucleotides: TGTGCCAGCAGCTTAGGTAGCGTGGCTCTCGAGCAGTACTTC. Combining the CDR3 with reference TRBV7-9 and TRBJ2-7 gives the whole variable domain DTGVSQNPRHKITKRGQNVTFRCDPISEHNRLYWYRQTLGQGPEFLTYFQNEAQLEKSRLLSDRFSAERPKGSFSTLEIQRTEQGDSAMYLCASSLGSVALEQYFGPGTRLTVT.